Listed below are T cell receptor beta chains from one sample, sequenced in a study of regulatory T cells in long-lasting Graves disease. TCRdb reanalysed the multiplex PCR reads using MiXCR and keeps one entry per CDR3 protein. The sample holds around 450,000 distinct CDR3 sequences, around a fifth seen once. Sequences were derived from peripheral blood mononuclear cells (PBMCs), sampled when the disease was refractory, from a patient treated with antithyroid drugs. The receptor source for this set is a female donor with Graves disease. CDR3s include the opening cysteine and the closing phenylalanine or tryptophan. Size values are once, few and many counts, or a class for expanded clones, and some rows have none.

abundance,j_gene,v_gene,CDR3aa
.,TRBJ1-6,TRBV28,CASRRDRGPYNSPLHF
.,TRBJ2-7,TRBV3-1,CASSLDRNPREQYF
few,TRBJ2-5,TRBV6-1,CASKTGIQETQYF
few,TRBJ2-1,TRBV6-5,CASSYVQPASRVNEQFF
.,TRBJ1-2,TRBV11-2,CASSLSRLGYGYTF
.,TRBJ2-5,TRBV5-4,CASSSRKTAYQETQYF
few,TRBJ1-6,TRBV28,CASSSMPGGGSPLHF
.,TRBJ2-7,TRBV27,CASSLGLAGTSIYEQYF
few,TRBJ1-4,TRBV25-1,CASSDGRQGNEKLFF
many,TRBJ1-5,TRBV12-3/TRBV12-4,CASSPDRGPWQPQHF
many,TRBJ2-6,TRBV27,CASSLLGVSGANVLTF
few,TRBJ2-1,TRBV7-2,CASRGESLSDNEQFF
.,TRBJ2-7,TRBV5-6,CASSFGDSYSYEQYF
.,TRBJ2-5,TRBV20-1,CSARIPSETQYF
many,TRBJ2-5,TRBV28,CASSLPLGQGSFETQYF
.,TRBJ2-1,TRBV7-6,CASSRGTEGHEQFF
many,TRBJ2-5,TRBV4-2,CASRTGLAGAQETQYF
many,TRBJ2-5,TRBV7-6,CASSLVGGATPRETQYF
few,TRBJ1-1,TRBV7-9,CASSPGARAGTEAFF
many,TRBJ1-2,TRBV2,CASRPGTDYGYTF
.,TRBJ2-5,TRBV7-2,CASSWGGGEETQYF
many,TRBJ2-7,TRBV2,CASRGPGDVLTYEQYF
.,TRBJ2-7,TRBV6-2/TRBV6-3,CASIDQRGSSYEQYF
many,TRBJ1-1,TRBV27,CASSFGREAFF
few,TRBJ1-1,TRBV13,CASSGFSGQGVTEAFF